This T cell receptor (beta chain) came from a study of T cell repertoires in cytomegalovirus infection. Overall study context: Based on public TCR beta signatures, there were indications of CMV infection and of a matching HLA type.

Each CDR3 protein is one row after TCRdb ran MiXCR on the reads. The table has 830,000 or so distinct CDR3 sequences, 30% to 35% seen once. The V end was cut by 7 bases, the J end by 0 bases, with 16 bases between. CDR1 is SNHLY, CDR2 FYNNEI, per germline. The CDR3 is 15 residues long. This clonotype has only a few counts. The target antigen is unknown. This clonotype was obtained from a human donor in good health (CMV status not recorded). Some clones in this sample may be carry-over from other donors' samples. This chain joins TRBV2 and TRBJ2-7; TRBD1 is a possible D gene (6 bases). This specimen consisted of cultured CD8+ T cells from PBMCs, obtained from culture after CMV antigen stimulation. The CDR3 DNA follows: TGTGCCAGCACCGATACCCAGGGGAGCTCCTACGAGCAGTACTTC. Its protein is CASTDTQGSSYEQYF.